Presented here are 18 T cell receptor beta chains from one specimen sequenced in a study of T-cell memory formation after mild COVID-19. TCRdb redid the calling of the 5' RACE reads with MiXCR, one entry per CDR3 protein. The table includes more than 300,000 distinct CDR3 sequences, roughly an eighth detected once. The sample comprised PBMCs or a T cell subset sorted from them (not recorded which). These receptors were taken from a man between 18 and 29 years old who had mild COVID-19 (a few samples of this study predate the infection). Cell type and time point are not known.

This chain joins TRBV4-1 and TRBJ2-2; D ambiguous. Per the germline V gene, CDR1 is MGHRA and CDR2 is YSYEKL. V gave up 0 bases and J gave up 7 bases, with 6 bases separating them. The CDR3 spans 13 residues. CDR3 nucleotides: TGCGCCAGCAGCCAAGATGGGGTCGGGGAGCTGTTTTTT. This translates into CASSQDGVGELFF.

The V call is TRBV5-1, the J call TRBJ2-7; D possibly corresponds to TRBD1 (6 bases). The CDR3 spans 15 residues. From germline, CDR1 is SGHRS and CDR2 YFSETQ. Trimming removed 4 bases from V and 5 bases from J, with 19 bases in between. The DNA for the CDR3 is TGCGCCAGCAGCGTGGGGGCCTTTACAGGGAACGAGCAGTACTTC. This codes for CASSVGAFTGNEQYF.

This clonotype appeared a few times. V is TRBV10-3 and J is TRBJ1-5, with 9 bases identical to TRBD1. Germline V lookup: CDR1 ENHRY, CDR2 SYGVKD. V gave up 5 bases and J gave up 7 bases; unmatched junction bases: 9. This CDR3 comprises 15 residues. CDR3 in amino acids: CAISPTGQGLQPQHF. The CDR3 DNA is TGTGCCATCAGTCCCACGGGACAGGGACTCCAGCCCCAGCATTTT.

There are many counts of this clonotype. The J gene is TRBJ2-3, the V gene TRBV20-1, with 11 positions matching TRBD2. Trimming took 6 bases from V and 5 from J; bases not matched to a gene: 4. Germline assignment: CDR1 DFQATT and CDR2 SNEGSKA (reference sequence). The CDR3 runs 13 residues. The CDR3 loop is CSARTSGRDTQYF. CDR3 in DNA: TGCAGTGCAAGGACTAGCGGGCGAGATACGCAGTATTTT.

This clonotype has only a few counts. J is TRBJ1-6 and V is TRBV6-5; possible D gene TRBD1, 6 bases. Germline-derived CDR1 and CDR2 are MNHEY and SVGAGI. This CDR3 is built from 14 residues. The germline V and J ends were trimmed by 7 bases and 9 bases, with 16 bases remaining between them. CDR3 region: CASTLGGGVSPLHF. CDR3 DNA sequence: TGTGCCAGCACCCTAGGGGGGGGAGTTTCACCCCTCCACTTT.

This clonotype was picked up a small number of times. The V gene is TRBV5-1, the J gene TRBJ2-3, with D perhaps matching TRBD2 (5 bases). V lost 2 bases and J lost 0, with 13 bases in between. There are 16 residues in the CDR3. Germline V gene data show CDR1 as SGHRS and CDR2 as YFSETQ. The CDR3 here is CASSLGYGISTDTQYF. The CDR3 DNA sequence: TGCGCCAGCAGCTTAGGTTACGGGATTAGCACAGATACGCAGTATTTT.

The CDR3 loop reads CASSPADRVYEQYV. For the CDR3, the DNA is TGTGCCAGCAGCCCCGCGGACAGGGTCTACGAGCAGTACGTC. This chain links TRBV28 with TRBJ2-7; 8 nucleotides agree with TRBD1. J lost 3 bases, V lost 6 bases, and 7 bases had no gene match. CDR3 length equals 14 residues. Germline CDR1 and CDR2: MDHEN and SYDVKM.

This sequence joins TRBV18 and TRBJ1-2; TRBD1 agrees at 7 bases. Germline assignment: CDR1 KGHSH and CDR2 LQKENI. V was clipped by 4 bases and J by 11 bases; unmatched bases: 4. The CDR3 is made up of 11 amino acids. CDR3 loop: CASSREQGYTF. Written as DNA, the CDR3 is TGTGCCAGCTCACGGGAACAGGGGTACACCTTC.

The chain carries TRBV5-1 and TRBJ1-4, with D uncertain. Germline V gene lookup returns CDR1 SGHRS and CDR2 YFSETQ. V was cut by 3 bases and J by 7 bases, with 16 bases left in between. The CDR3 covers 15 residues. CDR3 protein: CASSSSASTVEKLFF. CDR3 nucleotide sequence: TGCGCCAGCAGCTCTTCGGCCTCGACGGTTGAAAAACTGTTTTTT.

In the case of this clonotype: No conserved phenylalanine or tryptophan ends this CDR3, so it is likely a read error. The gene calls are TRBV6-5 and TRBJ1-2, with D perhaps matching TRBD1 (5 bases). Trimming left V 10 bases short and J 2 bases short, with 14 bases between. The V gene's germline CDR1 is MNHEY and CDR2 SVGAGI. This CDR3 contains 13 residues. For the CDR3, the DNA is TGTGCCACCCACCCGGGGCAAAACTATGGCTACACCCTC. This codes for CATHPGQNYGYTL.

This clonotype has a handful of counts. The genes are TRBV7-6 and TRBJ2-7, with D perhaps matching TRBD1 or TRBD2 (6 bases each). Trimming shortened V by 4 bases and J by 3 bases, and 13 bases separated the two germline ends. CDR1 SGHVS and CDR2 FNYEAQ come from the germline V gene. The CDR3 extends over 14 amino acids. CDR3 bases: TGTGCCAGCAGCTGGGGGCGGGGAGGCTACGAGCAGTACTTC. Translated: CASSWGRGGYEQYF.

V gene TRBV6-1 combines with J gene TRBJ2-3, with TRBD1 matching 7 bases. Germline CDR1 MNHNS, CDR2 SASEGT. V trimming: 4 bases; J trimming: 2 bases; junction bases outside the gene matches: 9. This CDR3 is 16 amino acids long. The CDR3 DNA reads as TGTGCCAGCAGTGCCCGACAGGGTAGAATCACAGATACGCAGTATTTT. It codes for CASSARQGRITDTQYF.

This chain uses TRBV6-5 with TRBJ2-5; D uncertain. The J call may be faulty, since TRBJ2-1 better matches the DNA end. The germline CDR1 and CDR2 sequences are MNHEY and SVGAGI. The CDR3 consists of 13 residues. CDR3 DNA sequence: TGTGCCAGCAGTCCTGCTGTAAGGTTCGAGCAGTTCTTC. It encodes CASSPAVRFEQFF.

This clonotype was detected a few times. The genes are TRBV5-1 and TRBJ1-4; 7 nucleotides agree with TRBD1. This CDR3 has 14 residues. CDR1 and CDR2 (germline): SGHRS, YFSETQ. The ends lost 1 base at V and 8 bases at J; junction bases unmatched: 5. The CDR3 DNA reads as TGCGCCAGCAGCTTGCCAGGGGGTCGGGAAAAACTGTTTTTT. Translated: CASSLPGGREKLFF.

The rearrangement links TRBV20-1 to TRBJ2-7; 8 positions match TRBD1. The CDR3 contains 13 residues. Germline assignment: CDR1 DFQATT and CDR2 SNEGSKA (reference sequence). The trim removed 6 bases at V and 3 bases at J, leaving 7 bases unmatched. In nucleotides, the CDR3 is TGCAGTGCCCGGACAGGGTCGGGCTACGAGCAGTACGTC. Its protein is CSARTGSGYEQYV.

This clonotype was counted many times. The V gene is TRBV14, the J gene TRBJ2-1; D remains ambiguous. The CDR3 spans 17 residues. The germline V and J ends were trimmed by 4 bases and 8 bases, with 24 bases remaining between them. CDR1 is SGHDN and CDR2 is FVKESK in the germline V gene. Written as DNA, the CDR3 is TGTGCCAGCAGCCCCACTCGGGCCAGCCGCTTATGGCATGAGCAGTTCTTC. Translation: CASSPTRASRLWHEQFF.

This clonotype was observed a few times. The chain uses TRBV3-1 and TRBJ2-6; perhaps TRBD2 as D (5 bases). The germline V and J ends were trimmed by 8 bases and 1 base, with 6 bases remaining between them. Per germline, CDR1 LGHDT and CDR2 YNNKEL (reference sequence). This CDR3 has 13 amino acids. This CDR3 reads CASEGSGANVLTF. The CDR3 DNA follows: TGTGCCAGCGAGGGTTCTGGGGCCAACGTCCTGACTTTC.

This clonotype occurred a few times. The chain links TRBV6-5 to TRBJ1-2; D gene ambiguous. The CDR3 has 14 residues. The germline V gene has CDR1 MNHEY and CDR2 SVGAGI. Between the trimmed V and J ends, which lost 6 bases and 4 bases, there was a span of 15 bases. DNA of the CDR3: TGTGCCAGCAGCTCATTGAGATACGGCTATGGCTACACCTTC. Translation: CASSSLRYGYGYTF.